This is a list of T cell receptor beta chains from one sample in a study of cytomegalovirus exposure and HLA in healthy donors. TCRdb's copy holds only in-frame clones and misses some; the assay was immunoSEQ multiplex PCR. The table has 250,000 to 350,000 clones, 75% to 90% seen once. The sample was PBMCs. These receptor sequences come from a man aged 35-49 years in good health and CMV-seropositive. The CDR3 runs from the conserved cysteine through the conserved F or W. D genes are given only for firm matches. Not every row has a clone size; where given, it reads once, few, many or a size class.

J | V | D | size | DNA | CDR3
TRBJ2-7 | TRBV11-2 | NA | once | TGTGCCAGCCACCCGGGGTTGGTGTACGAGCAGTACTTC | CASHPGLVYEQYF
TRBJ2-7 | TRBV16 | TRBD1 | NA | TGTGCCAGCAGGCTAGGGACAGGGGCTTCTTACGAGCAGTACTTC | CASRLGTGASYEQYF
TRBJ2-7 | TRBV20-1 | TRBD1 | NA | TGCAGTTCTACAGGGGGTCCCGAGCAGTACTTC | CSSTGGPEQYF
TRBJ1-2 | TRBV25-1 | TRBD1 | once | TGTGCCAGCAGTGTCAGACAGGGGGGCTATGGCTACACCTTC | CASSVRQGGYGYTF
TRBJ2-5 | TRBV6-5 | NA | NA | TGTGCCAGCAATTCACTCTATCGGGATTCGGAGACCCAGTACTTC | CASNSLYRDSETQYF
TRBJ2-5 | TRBV7-9 | NA | NA | TGTGCCAGCAGCTTGTCTAATTCGGAGACCCAGTACTTC | CASSLSNSETQYF
TRBJ2-7 | TRBV27 | TRBD2 | once | TGTGCCAGCAGTTGGGCTAGCGGGAGGATGACCTACGAGCAGTACTTC | CASSWASGRMTYEQYF
TRBJ1-1 | TRBV2 | NA | NA | TGTGCCAGCAGTGAATGGGGGGGGCGCACTGAAGCTTTCTTT | CASSEWGGRTEAFF
TRBJ2-2 | TRBV28 | TRBD2 | NA | TGTGCCAGCAGAGCGGGAGGGGGGGGAAGGGGCACCGGGGAGCTGTTTTTT | CASRAGGGGRGTGELFF
TRBJ2-1 | TRBV13 | TRBD1 | NA | TGTGCCAGCAGCCAAGGACAGGGGGAGTTCTTC | CASSQGQGEFF
TRBJ2-6 | TRBV28 | TRBD1 | NA | TGTGCCAGCGTCTCTTGGCAGGGGGCTTTCACTGGGGCCAACGTCCTGACTTTC | CASVSWQGAFTGANVLTF
TRBJ1-4 | TRBV28 | NA | NA | TGTGCCAGCAGTTTTCAGGACAGAAATGAAAAACTGTTTTTT | CASSFQDRNEKLFF
TRBJ2-7 | TRBV7-2 | TRBD2 | NA | TGTGCCAGCAGCTTAGTCGGGACTAGCGGAGCCTCCTACGAGCAGTACTTC | CASSLVGTSGASYEQYF
TRBJ1-5 | TRBV27 | NA | NA | TGTGCCAGCAGTTTCCTCAATCAGCCCCAGCATTTT | CASSFLNQPQHF
TRBJ2-2 | TRBV13 | TRBD2 | NA | TGTGCCAGCAGCCCACCCCGTGCGGGAGGCACCGGGGAGCTGTTTTTT | CASSPPRAGGTGELFF
TRBJ1-1 | TRBV6-5 | NA | few | TGTGCCAGCAGGGGCACAGGGAACACTGAAGCTTTCTTT | CASRGTGNTEAFF
TRBJ2-7 | TRBV27 | NA | NA | TGTGCCAGCAGTTTCCATCCGTTGGAGTCCTACGAGCAGTACTTC | CASSFHPLESYEQYF
TRBJ2-2 | TRBV27 | TRBD1 | NA | TGTGCCAGCAGTTTCCAAGGACAGGGCGCCGGCGGGGAGCTGTTTTTT | CASSFQGQGAGGELFF
TRBJ2-1 | TRBV9 | TRBD2 | NA | TGTGCCAGCAGCGCAAGGACTAGCGTCGATTATGAGCAGTTCTTC | CASSARTSVDYEQFF
TRBJ2-1 | TRBV11-3 | NA | NA | TGTGCCAGCAGCTTTCAAGCCAATGAGCAGTTCTTC | CASSFQANEQFF
TRBJ2-1 | TRBV18 | TRBD2 | NA | TGTGCCAGCTCCCCTGTCGGCCGAGCGGGAGGTTATGAGCAGTTCTTC | CASSPVGRAGGYEQFF
TRBJ2-3 | TRBV11-2 | TRBD2 | NA | TGTGCCAGCAGCTTAGGGACTAGCGGAGGGGCAGATACGCAGTATTTT | CASSLGTSGGADTQYF
TRBJ2-1 | TRBV4-1 | NA | NA | TGCGCCAGCAGTGAGGGCAATGAGCAGTTCTTC | CASSEGNEQFF
TRBJ1-5 | TRBV5-6 | TRBD1 | few | TGTGCCAGCAGCTTGAACAGGGGAATACAGCCCCAGCATTTT | CASSLNRGIQPQHF
TRBJ2-5 | TRBV5-6 | NA | few | TGTGCCAGCAGCCTGACGGGACTCCAAGAGACCCAGTACTTC | CASSLTGLQETQYF
TRBJ2-3 | TRBV5-1 | NA | once | TGCGCCAGCAGCCACCCGGGGATAGTCACAGATACGCAGTATTTT | CASSHPGIVTDTQYF
TRBJ2-2 | TRBV7-9 | NA | NA | TGTGCCAGCAGCCCTACGACAGGGGAGGGCACCGGGGAGCTGTTTTTT | CASSPTTGEGTGELFF
TRBJ2-5 | TRBV7-8 | TRBD2 | NA | TGTGCCAGCAGACGGACTAGCGGGAGGTGGGAGACCCAGTACTTC | CASRRTSGRWETQYF
TRBJ1-1 | TRBV29-1 | NA | NA | TGCAGCGCTTTGACAGTAATGAACACTGAAGCTTTCTTT | CSALTVMNTEAFF
TRBJ2-3 | TRBV5-4 | TRBD2 | NA | TGTGCCAGCAGCTTGATCCTAGCGGGGCTTAGCACAGATACGCAGTATTTT | CASSLILAGLSTDTQYF
TRBJ1-6 | TRBV30 | NA | NA | TGTGCCTGGAGTGTGGGGGGGAACTCCTATAATTCACCCCTCCACTTT | CAWSVGGNSYNSPLHF
TRBJ1-5 | TRBV6-5 | NA | NA | TGTGCCAGCAGGGGGGGGGCGTATAGCAATCAGCCCCAGCATTTT | CASRGGAYSNQPQHF
TRBJ1-2 | TRBV23-1 | NA | NA | TGCGCCAGCACTCCGGACACTACTAACTATGGCTACACCTTC | CASTPDTTNYGYTF
TRBJ2-1 | TRBV7-3 | TRBD2 | once | TGTGCCAGCAGCCTAACCAGGACTAGCGGGAGCCACAATGAGCAGTTCTTC | CASSLTRTSGSHNEQFF
TRBJ2-3 | TRBV5-1 | NA | NA | TGCGCCAGCAGCGCCGCGGCGGCGGATACGCAGTATTTT | CASSAAAADTQYF
TRBJ1-2 | TRBV7-6 | TRBD1 | NA | TGTGCCAGCAGCTTGGGCGGGACAGGGAACTATGGCTACACCTTC | CASSLGGTGNYGYTF
TRBJ1-1 | TRBV6-5 | NA | NA | TGTGCCAGCAGTTACTCCGGGGGACGAGGGACTGAAGCTTTCTTT | CASSYSGGRGTEAFF
TRBJ1-2 | TRBV6-1 | TRBD1 | NA | TGTGCCAGCAGGTTACAGGGGGACTATGGCTACACCTTC | CASRLQGDYGYTF
TRBJ2-7 | TRBV14 | TRBD1 | NA | TGTGCCAGCAGCCACCCGACAGGGACCTACGAGCAGTACTTC | CASSHPTGTYEQYF
TRBJ2-3 | TRBV5-4 | TRBD1 | NA | TGTGCCAGCAGATATGGGACAGGGAACGCAGATACGCAGTATTTT | CASRYGTGNADTQYF
TRBJ2-1 | TRBV30 | NA | NA | TGTGCCTGCCTAGGGGGGGAAGGGCAGTTCTTC | CACLGGEGQFF
TRBJ1-3 | TRBV9 | NA | NA | TGTGCCAGCAGCCTCCACCGGGACAACTCTGGAAACACCATATATTTT | CASSLHRDNSGNTIYF
TRBJ2-3 | TRBV27 | NA | NA | TGTGCCAGCGCCCTCGGTGGGGCGGATACGCAGTATTTT | CASALGGADTQYF
TRBJ2-7 | TRBV9 | NA | NA | TGTGCCAGCAGCCCCCCGTCAGCCTACGAGCAGTACTTC | CASSPPSAYEQYF